These T cell receptor beta chains were read from a single sample in a study of blood T cell repertoires in COVID-19. Clones were sequenced by immunoSEQ multiplex PCR, and TCRdb holds only the in-frame ones, with some missing. The sample has more than 100,000 clones; about 90% are singletons. Sequenced input: peripheral blood. These receptors originate from an older woman with acute or convalescent COVID-19. CDR3s include the opening cysteine and the closing phenylalanine or tryptophan. D genes are given only for firm matches. Clone size is shown for a subset of rows, as once, few, many or a class of expanded clone.

d_gene	v_gene	j_gene	abundance	CDR3aa	CDR3nt
-	TRBV5-1	TRBJ1-2	-	CASSPPGFDYTF	TGCGCCAGCAGCCCCCCGGGATTCGACTACACCTTC
TRBD1	TRBV5-1	TRBJ2-3	-	CASSSKGGSTSTDTQYF	TGCGCCAGCAGCTCAAAAGGGGGCAGTACTAGCACAGATACGCAGTATTTT
TRBD1	TRBV29-1	TRBJ1-1	-	CSVGTGPQVGTEAFF	TGCAGCGTTGGGACAGGTCCGCAAGTAGGGACTGAAGCTTTCTTT
-	TRBV7-9	TRBJ2-5	-	CASSLGLDTQYF	TGTGCCAGCAGCTTAGGCCTAGACACCCAGTACTTC
TRBD1	TRBV9	TRBJ1-2	-	CASSVGQGTYGYTF	TGTGCCAGCAGCGTTGGACAGGGAACCTATGGCTACACCTTC
TRBD2	TRBV24-1	TRBJ2-1	once	CATSDPLADSSYNEQFF	TGTGCCACCAGTGATCCTCTAGCGGATAGCTCCTACAATGAGCAGTTCTTC
-	TRBV12-3/TRBV12-4	TRBJ1-1	once	CASSLQGNTEAFF	TGTGCCAGCAGTTTACAGGGGAACACTGAAGCTTTCTTT
-	TRBV19	TRBJ2-4	-	CASSPRSRGIAKNIQYF	TGTGCCAGTAGTCCCAGGTCAAGGGGCATAGCCAAAAACATTCAGTACTTC
TRBD1	TRBV6-1	TRBJ2-1	-	CASSERPDRANNEQFF	TGTGCCAGCAGTGAACGCCCGGACAGGGCGAACAATGAGCAGTTCTTC
TRBD2	TRBV24-1	TRBJ2-1	-	CATSGGEGTGNEQFF	TGTGCCACCAGTGGAGGGGAGGGGACGGGCAATGAGCAGTTCTTC
-	TRBV4-1	TRBJ1-4	-	CASSPAGMGNEKLFF	TGCGCCAGCAGCCCGGCCGGGATGGGTAATGAAAAACTGTTTTTT
-	TRBV6-6	TRBJ1-2	once	CASSPSYGYTF	TGTGCCAGCAGTCCTAGCTATGGCTACACCTTC
-	TRBV25-1	TRBJ2-3	-	CASSVAGAGDTQYF	TGTGCCAGCAGTGTAGCCGGAGCCGGAGATACGCAGTATTTT
-	TRBV12-3/TRBV12-4	TRBJ1-1	-	CASTSWTVEAFF	TGTGCCAGCACCTCTTGGACAGTCGAAGCTTTCTTT
-	TRBV5-1	TRBJ2-7	-	CASSLGTGVLEQYF	TGCGCCAGCAGCTTGGGTACGGGAGTGCTCGAGCAGTACTTC
-	TRBV28	TRBJ1-1	-	CASSQWTVNTEAFF	TGTGCCAGCAGTCAGTGGACAGTCAACACTGAAGCTTTCTTT
-	TRBV6-2/TRBV6-3	TRBJ2-7	once	CASSLRGEQYF	TGTGCCAGCAGTTTGCGCGGCGAGCAGTACTTC
-	TRBV7-6	TRBJ2-1	-	CASSRDTGRTEQFF	TGTGCCAGCAGCCGCGACACGGGGAGGACTGAGCAGTTCTTC
-	TRBV7-2	TRBJ1-1	-	CASSSDRNTEAFF	TGTGCCAGCAGCTCCGACAGGAACACTGAAGCTTTCTTT
TRBD2	TRBV30	TRBJ2-1	-	CAWSVLRTSGRRRNEQFF	TGTGCCTGGAGTGTACTTAGGACTAGCGGGAGGAGGCGGAATGAGCAGTTCTTC
-	TRBV4-1	TRBJ1-5	-	CASSQYDSSNQPQHF	TGCGCCAGCAGCCAATATGACTCCTCCAATCAGCCCCAGCATTTT
TRBD1	TRBV30	TRBJ1-4	-	CAWSRDRLLSKLFF	TGTGCCTGGAGTAGGGACAGGTTATTATCAAAACTGTTTTTT
TRBD2	TRBV7-9	TRBJ2-5	-	CASSLAGSGVRETQYF	TGTGCCAGCAGCTTAGCGGGGAGCGGGGTACGGGAGACCCAGTACTTC
-	TRBV2	TRBJ2-5	-	CASSHYGQKETQYF	TGTGCCAGCAGTCATTATGGACAGAAAGAGACCCAGTACTTC
TRBD1	TRBV6-6	TRBJ1-2	once	CASRPGQGGRYGYTF	TGTGCCAGCAGACCAGGACAGGGCGGTCGATATGGCTACACCTTC
-	TRBV27	TRBJ1-3	-	CASSPSGGSGNTIYF	TGTGCCAGCAGTCCAAGCGGGGGCTCTGGAAACACCATATATTTT
-	TRBV5-4	TRBJ1-4	-	CASSLWRGEKLFF	TGTGCCAGCAGCTTGTGGAGGGGAGAAAAACTGTTTTTT
TRBD1	TRBV5-1	TRBJ2-7	-	CASSQGQGGTEQYF	TGCGCCAGCAGCCAGGGACAGGGTGGTACGGAGCAGTACTTC
-	TRBV7-9	TRBJ1-3	-	CASSLGTNSGNTIYF	TGTGCCAGCAGCTTAGGGACAAACTCTGGAAACACCATATATTTT
TRBD2	TRBV6-2/TRBV6-3	TRBJ2-7	-	CASSYELSISGRTGEQYF	TGTGCCAGCAGTTACGAATTATCGATTAGCGGGAGGACGGGGGAGCAGTACTTC
-	TRBV29-1	TRBJ2-1	-	CSCRVSSYNEQFF	TGCAGCTGCAGGGTAAGCTCCTACAATGAGCAGTTCTTC
TRBD1	TRBV7-2	TRBJ2-2	-	CASSLLRGQGARFGGELFF	TGTGCCAGCAGCTTATTGAGGGGACAGGGGGCGCGATTCGGTGGGGAGCTGTTTTTT
-	TRBV11-2	TRBJ1-6	once	CASSLDGPPLHF	TGTGCCAGCAGCTTAGATGGCCCACCCCTCCACTTT
-	TRBV28	TRBJ1-1	-	CASSFPGGAGTEAFF	TGTGCCAGCAGTTTCCCCGGGGGGGCGGGAACTGAAGCTTTCTTT
-	TRBV6-1	TRBJ2-7	-	CASSAYSRDLTHEQYF	TGTGCCAGCAGTGCCTACTCGCGGGACCTGACCCACGAGCAGTACTTC
-	TRBV11-2	TRBJ2-2	-	CASSLGDSWSGELFF	TGTGCCAGCAGCTTAGGGGACTCCTGGTCCGGGGAGCTGTTTTTT
TRBD2	TRBV10-3	TRBJ2-5	-	CAISEALAGVRTQYF	TGTGCCATCAGTGAGGCTCTAGCGGGAGTACGGACCCAGTACTTC
-	TRBV28	TRBJ1-1	-	CASSLTLRQDTEAFF	TGTGCCAGCAGTTTAACCCTTCGACAGGACACTGAAGCTTTCTTT
-	TRBV7-9	TRBJ2-5	-	CASRPNAGFGTQYF	TGTGCCAGCAGGCCAAATGCAGGCTTCGGGACCCAGTACTTC
TRBD2	TRBV27	TRBJ2-7	-	CASSSQRAGGSREQYF	TGTGCCAGCAGTTCCCAAAGGGCGGGAGGGTCCAGGGAGCAGTACTTC
TRBD1	TRBV4-1	TRBJ1-4	-	CASSLTTGVGKKLFF	TGCGCCAGCAGCCTCACGACAGGGGTGGGTAAAAAACTGTTTTTT